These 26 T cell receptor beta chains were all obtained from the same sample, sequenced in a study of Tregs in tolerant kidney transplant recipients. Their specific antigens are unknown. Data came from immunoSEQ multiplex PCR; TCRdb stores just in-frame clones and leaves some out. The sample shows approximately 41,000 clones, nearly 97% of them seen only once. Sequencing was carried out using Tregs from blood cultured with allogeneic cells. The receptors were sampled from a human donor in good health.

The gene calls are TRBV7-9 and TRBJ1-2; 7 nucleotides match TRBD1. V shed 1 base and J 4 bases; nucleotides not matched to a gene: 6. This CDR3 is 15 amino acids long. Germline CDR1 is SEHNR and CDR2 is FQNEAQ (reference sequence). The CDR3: CASSLEGARSYGYTF. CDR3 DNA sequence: TGTGCCAGCAGCTTAGAGGGGGCAAGGAGCTATGGCTACACCTTC.

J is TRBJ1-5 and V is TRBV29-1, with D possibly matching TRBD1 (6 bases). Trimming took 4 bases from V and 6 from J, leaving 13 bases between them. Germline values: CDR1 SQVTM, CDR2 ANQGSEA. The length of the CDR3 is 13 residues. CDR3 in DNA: TGCAGCGTTGCGTGGGGGGCGGGTCAGCCCCAGCATTTT. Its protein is CSVAWGAGQPQHF.

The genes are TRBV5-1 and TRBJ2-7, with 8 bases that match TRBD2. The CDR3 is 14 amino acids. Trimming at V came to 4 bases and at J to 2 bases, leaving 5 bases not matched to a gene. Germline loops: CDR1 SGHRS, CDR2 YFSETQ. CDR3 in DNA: TGCGCCAGCAGCCCGGGGGGGGACCCCTACGAGCAGTACTTC. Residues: CASSPGGDPYEQYF.

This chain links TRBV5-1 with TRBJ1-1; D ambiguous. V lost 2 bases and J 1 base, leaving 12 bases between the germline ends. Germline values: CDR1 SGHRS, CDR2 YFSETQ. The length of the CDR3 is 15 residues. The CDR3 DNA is TGCGCCAGCAGCTTCCGGGGTTCGACGAACACTGAAGCTTTCTTT. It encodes CASSFRGSTNTEAFF.

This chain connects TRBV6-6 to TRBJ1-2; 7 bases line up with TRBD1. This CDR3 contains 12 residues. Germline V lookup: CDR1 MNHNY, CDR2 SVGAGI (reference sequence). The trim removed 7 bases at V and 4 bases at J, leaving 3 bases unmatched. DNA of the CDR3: TGTGCCAGCACCGGGACAGTCTATGGCTACACCTTC. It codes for CASTGTVYGYTF.

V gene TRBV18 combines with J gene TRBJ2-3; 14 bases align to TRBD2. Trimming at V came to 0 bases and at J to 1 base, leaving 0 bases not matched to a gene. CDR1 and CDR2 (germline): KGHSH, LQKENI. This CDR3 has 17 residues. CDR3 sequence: CASSPPGLAGGTDTQYF. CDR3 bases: TGTGCCAGCTCACCACCGGGACTAGCGGGAGGCACAGATACGCAGTATTTT.

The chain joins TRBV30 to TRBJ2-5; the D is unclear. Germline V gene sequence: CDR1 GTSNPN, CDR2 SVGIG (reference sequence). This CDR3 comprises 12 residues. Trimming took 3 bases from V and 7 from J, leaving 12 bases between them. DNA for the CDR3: TGTGCCTGGAGCCTGGGGTCGGTGACCCAGTACTTC. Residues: CAWSLGSVTQYF.

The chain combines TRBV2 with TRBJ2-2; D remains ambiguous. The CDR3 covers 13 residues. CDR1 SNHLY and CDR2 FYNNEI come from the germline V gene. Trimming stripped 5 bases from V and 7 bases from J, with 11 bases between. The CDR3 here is CASSSLGHGELFF. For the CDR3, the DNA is TGTGCCAGCAGTTCGTTAGGCCACGGGGAGCTGTTTTTT.

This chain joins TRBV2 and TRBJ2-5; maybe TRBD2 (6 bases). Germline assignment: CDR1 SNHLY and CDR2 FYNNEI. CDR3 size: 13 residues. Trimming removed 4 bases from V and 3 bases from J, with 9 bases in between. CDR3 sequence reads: CASSGLVKETQYF. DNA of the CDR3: TGTGCCAGCAGTGGACTAGTAAAAGAGACCCAGTACTTC.

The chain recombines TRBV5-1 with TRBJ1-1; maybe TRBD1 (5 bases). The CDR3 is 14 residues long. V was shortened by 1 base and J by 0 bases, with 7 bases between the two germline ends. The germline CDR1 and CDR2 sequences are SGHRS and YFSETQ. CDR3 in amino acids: CASSLRGLNTEAFF. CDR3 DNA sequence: TGCGCCAGCAGCTTGAGGGGCCTGAACACTGAAGCTTTCTTT.

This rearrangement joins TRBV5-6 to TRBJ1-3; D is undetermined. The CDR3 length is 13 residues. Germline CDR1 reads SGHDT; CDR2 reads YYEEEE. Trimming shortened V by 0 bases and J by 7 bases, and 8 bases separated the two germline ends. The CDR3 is CASSLALGNTIYF. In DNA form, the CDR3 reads TGTGCCAGCAGCTTGGCTCTCGGGAACACCATATATTTT. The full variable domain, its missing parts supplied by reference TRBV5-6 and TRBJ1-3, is DAGVTQSPTHLIKTRGQQVTLRCSPKSGHDTVSWYQQALGQGPQFIFQYYEEEERQRGNFPDRFSGHQFPNYSSELNVNALLLGDSALYLCASSLALGNTIYFGEGSWLTVV.

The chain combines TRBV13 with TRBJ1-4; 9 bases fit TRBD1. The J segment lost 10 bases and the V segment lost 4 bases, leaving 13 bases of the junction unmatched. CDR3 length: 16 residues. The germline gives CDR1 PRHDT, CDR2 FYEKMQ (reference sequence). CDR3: CASSSRTGESMGKLFF. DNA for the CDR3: TGTGCCAGCAGCTCCAGGACAGGGGAGAGCATGGGAAAACTGTTTTTT.

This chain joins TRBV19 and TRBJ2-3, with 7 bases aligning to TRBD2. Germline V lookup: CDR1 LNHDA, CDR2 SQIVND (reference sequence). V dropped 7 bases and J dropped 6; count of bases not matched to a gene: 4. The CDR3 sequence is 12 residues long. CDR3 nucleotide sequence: TGTGCCAGTACCTGGGGAGGGGATACGCAGTATTTT. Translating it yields CASTWGGDTQYF.

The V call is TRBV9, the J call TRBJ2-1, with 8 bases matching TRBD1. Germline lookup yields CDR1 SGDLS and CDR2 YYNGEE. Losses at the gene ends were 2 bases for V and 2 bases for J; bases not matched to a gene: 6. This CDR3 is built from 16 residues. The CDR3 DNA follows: TGTGCCAGCAGCGTTCGCGGCAGGGGGCCCTACAATGAGCAGTTCTTC. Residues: CASSVRGRGPYNEQFF.

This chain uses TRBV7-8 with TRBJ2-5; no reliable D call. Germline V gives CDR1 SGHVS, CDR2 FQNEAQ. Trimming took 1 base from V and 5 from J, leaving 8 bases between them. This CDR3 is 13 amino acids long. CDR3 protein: CASSLDLEETQYF. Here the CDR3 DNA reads TGTGCCAGCAGCTTAGATCTGGAGGAGACCCAGTACTTC.

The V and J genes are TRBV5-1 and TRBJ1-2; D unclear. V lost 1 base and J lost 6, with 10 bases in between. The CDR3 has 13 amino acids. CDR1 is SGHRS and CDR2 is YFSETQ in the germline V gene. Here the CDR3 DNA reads TGCGCCAGCAGCTTGAGAGGGAATGATGGCTACACCTTC. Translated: CASSLRGNDGYTF. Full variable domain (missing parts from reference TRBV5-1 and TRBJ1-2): KAGVTQTPRYLIKTRGQQVTLSCSPISGHRSVSWYQQTPGQGLQFLFEYFSETQRNKGNFPGRFSGRQFSNSRSEMNVSTLELGDSALYLCASSLRGNDGYTFGSGTRLTVV.

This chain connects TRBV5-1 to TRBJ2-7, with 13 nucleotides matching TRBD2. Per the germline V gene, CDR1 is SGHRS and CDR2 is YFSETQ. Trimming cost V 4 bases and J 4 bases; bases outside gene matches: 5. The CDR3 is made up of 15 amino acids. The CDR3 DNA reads TGCGCCAGCAGCCCCGGGACTAGCGGGGTTTACGAGCAGTACTTC. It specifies CASSPGTSGVYEQYF.

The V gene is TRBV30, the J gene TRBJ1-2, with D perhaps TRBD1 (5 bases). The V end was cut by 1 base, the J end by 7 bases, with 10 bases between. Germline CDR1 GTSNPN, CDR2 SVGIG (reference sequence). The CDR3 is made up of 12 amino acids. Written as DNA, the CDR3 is TGTGCCTGGAGTGGGGGACCGGGTGGCTACACCTTC. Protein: CAWSGGPGGYTF.

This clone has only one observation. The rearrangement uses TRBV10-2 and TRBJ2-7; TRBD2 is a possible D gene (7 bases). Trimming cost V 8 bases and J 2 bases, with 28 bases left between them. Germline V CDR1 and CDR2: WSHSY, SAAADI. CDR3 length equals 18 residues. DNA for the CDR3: TGCGCCAGCCGCCGGGGCATTAAGGGGGGGGAGCGAACCTACGAGCAGTACTTC. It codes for CASRRGIKGGERTYEQYF.

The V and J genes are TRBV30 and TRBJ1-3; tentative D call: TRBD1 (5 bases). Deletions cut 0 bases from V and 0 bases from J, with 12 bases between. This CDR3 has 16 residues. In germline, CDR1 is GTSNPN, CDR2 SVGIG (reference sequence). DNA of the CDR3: TGTGCCTGGAGTGTAGGGGTGGCCAGCTCTGGAAACACCATATATTTT. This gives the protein CAWSVGVASSGNTIYF.

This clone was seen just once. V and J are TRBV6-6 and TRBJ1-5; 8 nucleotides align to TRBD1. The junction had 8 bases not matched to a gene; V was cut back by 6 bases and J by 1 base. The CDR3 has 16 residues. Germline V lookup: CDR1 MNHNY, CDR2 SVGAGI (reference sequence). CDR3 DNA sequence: TGTGCCAGCAGAGAGCAGACAGGGGTGAGCAATCAGCCCCAGCATTTT. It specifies CASREQTGVSNQPQHF.

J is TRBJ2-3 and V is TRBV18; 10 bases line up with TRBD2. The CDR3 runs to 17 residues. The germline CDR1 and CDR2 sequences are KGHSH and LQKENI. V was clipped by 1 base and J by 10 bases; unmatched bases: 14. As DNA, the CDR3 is TGTGCCAGCTCACCACGGGCGTCAGCGGGAGGGCCGTTTGCGCAGTATTTT. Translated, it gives CASSPRASAGGPFAQYF.

CDR3 nucleotides: TGTGCCAGTAGTATTGGTCGGGGATACACCGGGGAGCTGTTTTTT. Translating it yields CASSIGRGYTGELFF. This chain links TRBV19 with TRBJ2-2; D might be TRBD2 (5 bases). The V gene lost 3 bases and the J gene lost 3 bases, with 11 bases spanning the gap. This CDR3 contains 15 residues. CDR1 and CDR2 (germline): LNHDA, SQIVND (reference sequence).

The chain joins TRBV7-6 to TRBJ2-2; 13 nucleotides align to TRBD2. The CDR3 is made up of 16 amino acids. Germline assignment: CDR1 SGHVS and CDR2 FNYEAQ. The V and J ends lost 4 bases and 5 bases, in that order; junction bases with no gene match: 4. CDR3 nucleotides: TGTGCCAGCAGCTGGACTAGCGGGAGCCGGACCGGGGAGCTGTTTTTT. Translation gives CASSWTSGSRTGELFF.

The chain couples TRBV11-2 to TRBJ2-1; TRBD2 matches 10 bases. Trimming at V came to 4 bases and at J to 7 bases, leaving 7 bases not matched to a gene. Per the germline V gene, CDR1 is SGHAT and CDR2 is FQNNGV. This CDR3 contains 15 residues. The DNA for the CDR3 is TGTGCCAGCAGCTCCGGACTAGCGGAGACTAATGAGCAGTTCTTC. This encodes CASSSGLAETNEQFF.

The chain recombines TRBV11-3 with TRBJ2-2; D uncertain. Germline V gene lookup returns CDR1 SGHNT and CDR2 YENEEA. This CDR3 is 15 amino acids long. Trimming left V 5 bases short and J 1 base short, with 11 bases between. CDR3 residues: CASSPNRGNTGELFF. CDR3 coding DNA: TGTGCCAGCAGCCCTAATAGAGGGAACACCGGGGAGCTGTTTTTT.